Listed here are 14 T cell receptor beta chains from one sample, sequenced in a study of cytomegalovirus exposure and HLA in healthy donors. The PCR was carried out with 60 Vbeta primers and 13 Jbeta primers. Profiled with immunoSEQ multiplex PCR; TCRdb holds only in-frame clones, not every one. The sample yields 170,000 or so clones, 60% to 85% seen once. Source material: PBMCs. The receptors shown here come from a man aged 35-49 years in good health and CMV-seronegative.

This clone has more than one count but fewer than ten. The chain couples TRBV27 to TRBJ1-2, with D perhaps TRBD1 (6 bases). Trimming cost V 9 bases and J 7 bases, with 18 bases left between them. This CDR3 has 13 amino acids. Germline V lookup: CDR1 MNHEY, CDR2 SMNVEV (reference sequence). Here the CDR3 DNA reads TGTGCCAGGTGCGATCCAGGGGTAGTTGGCTACACCTTC. Translating gives CARCDPGVVGYTF.

CDR3 sequence (DNA): TGTGCCAGCAGCGGCCGGCGGGTCCCCCGGCCCTACGAGCAGTACTTC. This sequence encodes CASSGRRVPRPYEQYF. The chain carries TRBV7-2 and TRBJ2-7; possibly TRBD2 for D (5 bases). The CDR3 has 16 amino acids. Deletions cut 5 bases from V and 2 bases from J, with 19 bases between. Germline lookup yields CDR1 SGHTA and CDR2 FQGNSA.

This chain uses TRBV29-1 with TRBJ1-1, with 9 bases lining up with TRBD1. V shed 8 bases, J shed 0 bases, and the junction held 10 bases outside the gene matches. Per the germline V gene, CDR1 is SQVTM and CDR2 is ANQGSEA. This CDR3 is 15 amino acids long. Here the CDR3 DNA reads TGCAGCCCTTGGGACAGGGAAGCCCTGAACACTGAAGCTTTCTTT. Protein sequence: CSPWDREALNTEAFF.

The chain has TRBV4-1 and TRBJ1-2, with 7 nucleotides matching TRBD1. V lost 1 base, J lost 0 bases, and 2 bases stayed unmatched. The CDR3 has 15 amino acids. Germline V gene sequence: CDR1 MGHRA, CDR2 YSYEKL. Written as DNA, the CDR3 is TGCGCCAGCAGCCAAGGGGGACAGACTAACTATGGCTACACCTTC. Its protein product is CASSQGGQTNYGYTF.

This clone was found a few times. The V and J genes are TRBV5-1 and TRBJ2-7; TRBD1 matches 11 bases. The junction had 5 bases not matched to a gene; V was cut back by 3 bases and J by 3 bases. The CDR3 is made up of 15 amino acids. Germline assignment: CDR1 SGHRS and CDR2 YFSETQ. Written as DNA, the CDR3 is TGCGCCAGCAGCTACACCGGGACAGGGGGCTACGAGCAGTACTTC. This encodes CASSYTGTGGYEQYF.

This chain uses TRBV30 with TRBJ1-1; the D is unclear. Germline CDR1 and CDR2: GTSNPN and SVGIG (reference sequence). The CDR3 sequence is 13 residues long. Deletions cut 2 bases from V and 4 bases from J, with 11 bases between. The CDR3 nucleotides are TGTGCCTGGAGTCTTCCCGGAGCCACTGAAGCTTTCTTT. Encoded protein: CAWSLPGATEAFF.

CDR3 sequence (DNA): TGTGCCAGTAGTTCCGGGTCCGGGGGCAATCAGCCCCAGCATTTT. This sequence encodes CASSSGSGGNQPQHF. This rearrangement joins TRBV19 to TRBJ1-5; no firm D call. CDR3 length: 15 amino acids. The V gene lost 5 bases and the J gene lost 2 bases, with 13 bases spanning the gap. Germline values: CDR1 LNHDA, CDR2 SQIVND (reference sequence). Using reference TRBV19 and TRBJ1-5 for the parts outside the CDR3, the full variable domain is DGGITQSPKYLFRKEGQNVTLSCEQNLNHDAMYWYRQDPGQGLRLIYYSQIVNDFQKGDIAEGYSVSREKKESFPLTVTSAQKNPTAFYLCASSSGSGGNQPQHFGDGTRLSIL.

The V call is TRBV30, the J call TRBJ1-1, with TRBD1 as a possible D gene (6 bases). The germline gives CDR1 GTSNPN, CDR2 SVGIG (reference sequence). CDR3 length: 14 amino acids. V lost 5 bases and J lost 1, with 14 bases in between. CDR3: CAWFKPGQNTEAFF. CDR3 DNA sequence: TGTGCCTGGTTTAAACCGGGACAGAACACTGAAGCTTTCTTT. Full variable domain (outside the CDR3, taken from reference TRBV30 and TRBJ1-1): SQTIHQWPATLVQPVGSPLSLECTVEGTSNPNLYWYRQAAGRGLQLLFYSVGIGQISSEVPQNLSASRPQDRQFILSSKKLLLSDSGFYLCAWFKPGQNTEAFFGQGTRLTVV.

The chain recombines TRBV18 with TRBJ1-2, with D maybe TRBD1 (6 bases). This CDR3 is 18 amino acids long. With 3 bases removed from V and 4 bases from J, the gap between germline ends came to 24 bases. The germline V gene encodes CDR1 KGHSH and CDR2 LQKENI. The DNA for the CDR3 is TGTGCCAGCTCACCGACCATACCGGGACAACCGACCTTCTATGGCTACACCTTC. Amino acid sequence: CASSPTIPGQPTFYGYTF. The whole variable domain, filled in from reference TRBV18 and TRBJ1-2, reads NAGVMQNPRHLVRRRGQEARLRCSPMKGHSHVYWYRQLPEEGLKFMVYLQKENIIDESGMPKERFSAEFPKEGPSILRIQQVVRGDSAAYFCASSPTIPGQPTFYGYTFGSGTRLTVV.

The chain carries TRBV29-1 and TRBJ2-7, with 8 bases identical to TRBD1. The CDR3 length is 13 residues. Germline V lookup: CDR1 SQVTM, CDR2 ANQGSEA. Germline trimming cut 4 bases from V and 1 base from J; bases unmatched to any gene: 3. In DNA, the CDR3 is TGCAGCGTTGGGGACAGGTTTTCCTACGAGCAGTACTTC. Its protein product is CSVGDRFSYEQYF.

This clone occurred once. V usage is TRBV9 and J usage is TRBJ1-2; tentative D call: TRBD1 (5 bases). Trimming left V 3 bases short and J 6 bases short, with 27 bases between. CDR3 length: 18 residues. Germline loops: CDR1 SGDLS, CDR2 YYNGEE. DNA for the CDR3: TGTGCCAGCAGCGAAAGTACTGGGACGGGAGCTGGGCAAGATGGCTACACCTTC. It specifies CASSESTGTGAGQDGYTF.

The rearrangement joins TRBV19 to TRBJ2-5; D might be TRBD2 (5 bases). CDR1 is LNHDA, CDR2 SQIVND, per germline (reference sequence). V was clipped by 4 bases and J by 4 bases, with 19 bases between them. This CDR3 is 16 amino acids long. CDR3 protein: CASSTPRGAGRETQYF. In DNA form, the CDR3 reads TGTGCCAGTAGTACCCCCCGCGGCGCTGGGAGAGAGACCCAGTACTTC.

CDR3: CASSFRTGALPDTQYF. Written as DNA, the CDR3 is TGTGCCAGCAGCTTCCGGACGGGAGCCCTCCCAGATACGCAGTATTTT. J is TRBJ2-3 and V is TRBV7-9; TRBD2 is a possible D gene (6 bases). CDR1 and CDR2 (germline): SEHNR, FQNEAQ (reference sequence). The V gene lost 3 bases and the J gene lost 4 bases, with 17 bases spanning the gap. This CDR3 spans 16 amino acids.

The rearrangement links TRBV6-5 to TRBJ2-3, with D perhaps TRBD2 (5 bases). CDR1 and CDR2 from the germline V gene are MNHEY and SVGAGI. V lost 6 bases and J 6 bases, leaving 13 bases between the germline ends. The CDR3 consists of 13 residues. CDR3 loop: CASSPFERDTQYF. CDR3 sequence (DNA): TGTGCCAGCAGCCCTTTCGAGCGGGATACGCAGTATTTT.